This T cell receptor (beta chain) derives from a study of type 1 and type 2 diabetes patients. V dropped 2 bases and J dropped 2; count of bases not matched to a gene: 6. The CDR3 is made up of 14 amino acids. CDR1 and CDR2 from the germline V gene are SQVTM and ANQGSEA. Amplification started from genomic DNA. A primer set of 30 forward and 13 reverse primers amplified the CDR3. Each CDR3 protein gets one entry after TCRdb re-called the multiplex PCR reads with MiXCR. Of 250,000 or so distinct CDR3 sequences in the sample, approximately 50% are singletons; the top ten hold approximately 13%. This clonotype was counted between two and nine times.

Sequencing input: peripheral blood mononuclear cells (PBMCs). The TCR comes from a man between 18 and 29 years old with type 2 diabetes. The chain employs TRBV29-1 and TRBJ2-7; TRBD1 aligns across 7 bases. CDR3 residues: CSVEPSDRAYEQYF. DNA of the CDR3: TGCAGCGTTGAACCCTCAGACAGGGCCTACGAGCAGTACTTC.